This TCR beta chain was obtained from a study of CD8 T cells in ankylosing spondylitis. Libraries of TCR beta came from quantitative 5'-RACE with molecular barcodes. MiXCR, run by TCRdb on the 5' RACE reads, gives a single entry per CDR3 protein. The sample has 470,000 or so distinct CDR3 sequences, approximately 26% seen once. With respect to this clonotype: What it binds is unknown.

The study's findings and limits: Typical of ankylosing spondylitis blood, it appeared, was a TCR beta motif of roughly eight highly homologous variants. Researchers report that disease-linked clones proved CD8+ and relatively rare in peripheral blood.

The germline gives CDR1 KGHDR, CDR2 SFDVKD. The CDR3 sequence is 18 residues long. V shed 4 bases and J 4 bases; nucleotides not matched to a gene: 14. This receptor was obtained from a male donor with ankylosing spondylitis. The sequenced sample was blood, either unsorted or a sorted T cell fraction (not recorded which). The chain couples TRBV24-1 to TRBJ2-1, with 8 positions matching TRBD1. CDR3 residues: CATSDTGTGGFTYNEQFF. Here the CDR3 DNA reads TGTGCCACCAGTGACACCGGGACAGGTGGCTTTACGTACAATGAGCAGTTCTTC.